Reported below is one TCR beta chain. What it binds is unknown. Clones were sequenced by immunoSEQ multiplex PCR, and TCRdb holds only the in-frame ones, with some missing. This sample has 250,000 or so clones, with approximately 95% found just once. The data are from a study of T cell responses to AZD1222 COVID-19 vaccine. Regarding the study as a whole: Targets within unmutated variant regions were reportedly found for nearly half of spike-specific TCRs. Donors in the cohort were predominantly white British and more often female, and clonal diversity was possibly underestimated.

The ends were cut back, 1 base at V and 0 bases at J, with 12 bases in the middle. Germline lookup yields CDR1 LGHDT and CDR2 YNNKEL (reference sequence). This CDR3 has 16 amino acids. Here the sequenced sample was peripheral blood, taken on day 0 of AZD1222 vaccination. The rearrangement joins TRBV3-1 (or the pseudogene TRBV3-2) to TRBJ1-1, with a possible D match to TRBD1 (5 bases). The receptor was isolated from an adult in good health. DNA of the CDR3: TGTGCCAGCAGCCAAGTGCAGCAGGGTCTGAACACTGAAGCTTTCTTT. Residues: CASSQVQQGLNTEAFF.